These T cell receptor beta chains were read from a single sample in a study of T cell responses to AZD1222 COVID-19 vaccine. Measured with immunoSEQ multiplex PCR; TCRdb has only the in-frame clones, and not every one. The sample has around 100,000 clones, about nine tenths seen once. The specimen was peripheral blood, collected on day 0 of AZD1222 vaccination. The source is an adult in good health. The CDR3 runs from the conserved cysteine through the conserved F or W. D genes are given only for firm matches. The size entry is marked missing in some rows and otherwise reads once, few, many or a size class.

CDR3nt,CDR3aa,abundance,v_gene,d_gene,j_gene
TGTGCTAGTGGCCGGGGGGACCAGCCCCAGCATTTT,CASGRGDQPQHF,NA,TRBV12-5,NA,TRBJ1-5
TGTGCCAGCTCACCCGCGGTCAGCACAGATACGCAGTATTTT,CASSPAVSTDTQYF,NA,TRBV18,NA,TRBJ2-3
TGTGCCAGTAGTATCGGACTAGCGGGATACTACAATGAGCAGTTCTTC,CASSIGLAGYYNEQFF,NA,TRBV19,TRBD2,TRBJ2-1
TGTGCCAGCAGTGCGACAGGGGGGCCCACTAAACAGGGCTACACCTTC,CASSATGGPTKQGYTF,NA,TRBV28,TRBD1,TRBJ1-2
TGTGCCAGCAGCTTAACGTTTGCTAGCGGGGCCGAGCAGTACTTC,CASSLTFASGAEQYF,once,TRBV7-3,TRBD2,TRBJ2-7
TGTGCCAGCAGCCGCCGAGGACTAGCGGCAGAGACCCAGTACTTC,CASSRRGLAAETQYF,NA,TRBV27,TRBD2,TRBJ2-5
TGTGCCACCAGCAGAGGGGGATCTGGAAACACCATATATTTT,CATSRGGSGNTIYF,NA,TRBV15,NA,TRBJ1-3
TGTGCCAGCAGTTTGCGGGTGGGCGCCAAAAACATTCAGTACTTC,CASSLRVGAKNIQYF,NA,TRBV28,NA,TRBJ2-4
TGTGCGATAGGGGCGGGAGGGTCCTACAATGAGCAGTTCTTC,CAIGAGGSYNEQFF,NA,TRBV24-1,TRBD2,TRBJ2-1
TGTGCCAGCAGTACGGTTCTCGTAGCGGGAGGGCTCAATGAGCAGTTCTTC,CASSTVLVAGGLNEQFF,once,TRBV28,TRBD2,TRBJ2-1
TGTGCCAGTTCACAGCCGGGTTTTCCCCCAAATGGCTACACCTTC,CASSQPGFPPNGYTF,NA,TRBV19,NA,TRBJ1-2
TGTGCCAGCAGCTTAGCTCCCAGAGGCAGGATTAAAAAAGCTTTCTTT,CASSLAPRGRIKKAFF,NA,TRBV7-2,NA,TRBJ1-1
TGTGCCAGCACAGGCGCGGTTGAAGCTTTCTTT,CASTGAVEAFF,NA,TRBV28,NA,TRBJ1-1
TGTGCCAGCAGCAACACTCTCTGGCGGGAGGGGAACGAGCAGTACTTC,CASSNTLWREGNEQYF,NA,TRBV11-2,TRBD2,TRBJ2-7
TGTGCCAGCAGCAAAGTCGGGAGGCGCAATGAGCAGTTCTTC,CASSKVGRRNEQFF,once,TRBV21-1,NA,TRBJ2-1
TGTGCCAGCAGCGATCGTTTGTTGTCGAGTAAGGCAGATACGCAGTATTTT,CASSDRLLSSKADTQYF,NA,TRBV7-9,NA,TRBJ2-3